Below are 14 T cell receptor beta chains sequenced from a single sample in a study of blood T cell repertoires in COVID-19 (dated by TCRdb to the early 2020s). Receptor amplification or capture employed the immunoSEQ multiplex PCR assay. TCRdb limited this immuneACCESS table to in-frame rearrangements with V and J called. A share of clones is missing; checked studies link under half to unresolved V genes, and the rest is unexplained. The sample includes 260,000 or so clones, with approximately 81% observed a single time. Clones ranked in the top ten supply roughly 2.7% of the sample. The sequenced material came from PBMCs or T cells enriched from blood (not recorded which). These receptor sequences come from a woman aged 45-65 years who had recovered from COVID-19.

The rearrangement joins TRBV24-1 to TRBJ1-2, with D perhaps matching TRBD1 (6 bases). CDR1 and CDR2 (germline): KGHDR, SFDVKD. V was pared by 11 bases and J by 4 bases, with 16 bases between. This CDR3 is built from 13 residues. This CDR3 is CAIKETGPYGYTF. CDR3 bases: TGTGCCATTAAGGAAACAGGGCCCTATGGCTACACCTTC.

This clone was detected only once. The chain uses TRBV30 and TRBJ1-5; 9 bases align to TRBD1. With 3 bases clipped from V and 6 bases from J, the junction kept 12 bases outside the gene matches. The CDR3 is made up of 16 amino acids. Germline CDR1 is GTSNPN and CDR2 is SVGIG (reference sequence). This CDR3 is CAWSARGQGTSQPQHF. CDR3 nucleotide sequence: TGTGCCTGGAGCGCCAGGGGACAGGGAACTTCTCAGCCCCAGCATTTT.

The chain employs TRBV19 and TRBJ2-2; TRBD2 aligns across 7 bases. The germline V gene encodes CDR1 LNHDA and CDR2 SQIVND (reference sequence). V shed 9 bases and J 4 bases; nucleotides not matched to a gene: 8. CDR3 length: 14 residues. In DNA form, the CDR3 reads TGTGCCAGCCTTCAGCGGGACCGCACCGGGGAGCTGTTTTTT. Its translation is CASLQRDRTGELFF.

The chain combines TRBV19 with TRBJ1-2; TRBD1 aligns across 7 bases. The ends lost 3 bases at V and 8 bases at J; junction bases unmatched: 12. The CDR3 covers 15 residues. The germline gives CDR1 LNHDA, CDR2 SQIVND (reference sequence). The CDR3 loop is CASSMNWDSKEGYTF. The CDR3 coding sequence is TGTGCCAGTAGTATGAATTGGGACAGCAAAGAAGGCTACACCTTC.

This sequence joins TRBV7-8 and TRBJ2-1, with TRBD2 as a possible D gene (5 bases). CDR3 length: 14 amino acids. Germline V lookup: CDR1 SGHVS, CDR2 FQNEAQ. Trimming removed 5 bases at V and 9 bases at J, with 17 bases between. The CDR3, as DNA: TGTGCCAGCAGCCGGACGGGAACCTCCGGTGAGCAGTTCTTC. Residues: CASSRTGTSGEQFF.

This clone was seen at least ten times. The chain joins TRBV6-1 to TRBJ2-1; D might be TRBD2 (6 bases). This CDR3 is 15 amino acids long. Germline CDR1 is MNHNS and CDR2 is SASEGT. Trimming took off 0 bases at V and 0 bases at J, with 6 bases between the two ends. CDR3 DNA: TGTGCCAGCAGTGAAGCGGGGGGCTCCTACAATGAGCAGTTCTTC. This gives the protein CASSEAGGSYNEQFF.

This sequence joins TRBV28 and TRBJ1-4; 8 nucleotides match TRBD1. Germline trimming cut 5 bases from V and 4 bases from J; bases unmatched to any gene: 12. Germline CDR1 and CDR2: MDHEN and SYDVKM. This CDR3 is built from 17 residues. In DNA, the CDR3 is TGTGCCAGCAGTCCGGACAGGGATCACCGATATAATGAAAAACTGTTTTTT. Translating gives CASSPDRDHRYNEKLFF.

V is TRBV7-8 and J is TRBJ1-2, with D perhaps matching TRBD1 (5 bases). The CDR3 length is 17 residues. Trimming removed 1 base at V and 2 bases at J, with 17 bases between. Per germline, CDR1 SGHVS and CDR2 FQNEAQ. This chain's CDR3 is CASSLGFGRGDNYGYTF. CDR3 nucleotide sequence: TGTGCCAGCAGCTTAGGGTTCGGTAGGGGTGACAACTATGGCTACACCTTC. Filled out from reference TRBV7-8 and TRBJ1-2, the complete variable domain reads GAGVSQSPRYKVAKRGQDVALRCDPISGHVSLFWYQQALGQGPEFLTYFQNEAQLDKSGLPSDRFFAERPEGSVSTLKIQRTQQEDSAVYLCASSLGFGRGDNYGYTFGSGTRLTVV.

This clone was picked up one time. The CDR3 bases are TGTGCCAGCAGCTCATGGGGGGATTTAACCTACAATGAGCAGTTCTTC. It translates to CASSSWGDLTYNEQFF. V usage is TRBV11-3 and J usage is TRBJ2-1, with a tentative D call TRBD2 (6 bases). Germline V gives CDR1 SGHNT, CDR2 YENEEA. The CDR3 has 16 residues. Trimming pared 4 bases from V and 2 bases from J, leaving 15 bases between.

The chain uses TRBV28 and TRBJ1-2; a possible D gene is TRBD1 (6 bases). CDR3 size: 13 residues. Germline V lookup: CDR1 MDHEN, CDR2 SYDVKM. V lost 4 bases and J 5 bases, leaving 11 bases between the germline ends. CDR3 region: CASSSRTEYGYTF. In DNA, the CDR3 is TGTGCCAGCAGTTCCCGGACAGAATATGGCTACACCTTC.

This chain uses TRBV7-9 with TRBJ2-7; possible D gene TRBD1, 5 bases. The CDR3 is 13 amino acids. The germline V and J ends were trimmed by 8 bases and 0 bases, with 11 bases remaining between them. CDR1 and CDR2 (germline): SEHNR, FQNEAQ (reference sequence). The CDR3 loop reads CASQQVSSYEQYF. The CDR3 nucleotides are TGTGCCAGCCAACAGGTTAGCTCCTACGAGCAGTACTTC.

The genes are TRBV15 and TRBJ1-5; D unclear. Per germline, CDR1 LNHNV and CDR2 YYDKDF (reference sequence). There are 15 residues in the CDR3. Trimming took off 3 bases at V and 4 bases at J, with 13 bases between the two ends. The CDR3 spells CATSRARQENQPQHF. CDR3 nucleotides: TGTGCCACCAGCAGGGCGAGGCAAGAGAATCAGCCCCAGCATTTT.

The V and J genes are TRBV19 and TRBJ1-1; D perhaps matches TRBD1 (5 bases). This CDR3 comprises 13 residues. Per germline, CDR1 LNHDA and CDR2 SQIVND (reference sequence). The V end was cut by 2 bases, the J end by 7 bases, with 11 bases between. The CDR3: CASSIWQGGEAFF. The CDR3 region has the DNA TGTGCCAGTAGTATATGGCAGGGAGGTGAAGCTTTCTTT.

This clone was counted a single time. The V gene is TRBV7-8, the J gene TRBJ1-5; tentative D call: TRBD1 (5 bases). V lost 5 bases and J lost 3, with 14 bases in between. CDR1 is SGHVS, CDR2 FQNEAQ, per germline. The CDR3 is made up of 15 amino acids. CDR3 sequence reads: CASSPSGGVNQPQHF. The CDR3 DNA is TGTGCCAGCAGCCCATCGGGGGGGGTCAATCAGCCCCAGCATTTT.